Below, one T cell receptor beta chain is given with its context. The CDR3 is 14 amino acids. Germline CDR1 is MNHEY and CDR2 is SVGEGT. V shed 2 bases, J shed 1 base, and the junction held 0 bases outside the gene matches. This sample is part of a study of blood T cell repertoires in COVID-19. TCRdb's copy holds only in-frame clones and misses some; the assay was immunoSEQ multiplex PCR. The sample holds around 200,000 clones, about 86% seen once. The chain recombines TRBV6-2 or TRBV6-3 with TRBJ1-1; 8 nucleotides align to TRBD1. The clonotype was recovered from a man in his forties with active or convalescent COVID-19. Sequencing used peripheral blood. For the CDR3, the DNA is TGTGCCAGCAGTTACGGGACAGGGAACACTGAAGCTTTCTTT. Translated: CASSYGTGNTEAFF.